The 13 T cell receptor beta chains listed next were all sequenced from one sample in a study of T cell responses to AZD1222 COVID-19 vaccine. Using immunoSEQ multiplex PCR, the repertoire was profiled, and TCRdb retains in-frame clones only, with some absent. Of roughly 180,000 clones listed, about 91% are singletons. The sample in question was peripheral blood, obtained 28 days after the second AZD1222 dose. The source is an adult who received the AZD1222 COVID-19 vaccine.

Written as DNA, the CDR3 is TGTGCCAGTACCCTAAGGGGTGCGGGCGTTTCCTATGGCTACACCTTC. Translation gives CASTLRGAGVSYGYTF. The chain couples TRBV19 to TRBJ1-2; a weak D match, TRBD1 (5 bases). CDR1 is LNHDA and CDR2 is SQIVND in the germline V gene (reference sequence). The CDR3 spans 16 residues. V dropped 7 bases and J dropped 4 bases, with 22 bases sitting between them.

DNA for the CDR3: TGTGCCAGCAGTGAGAGGAACGGCAGAGCCTATGGCTACACCTTC. It codes for CASSERNGRAYGYTF. The J gene is TRBJ1-2, the V gene TRBV25-1; D gene ambiguous. The CDR3 loop spans 15 amino acids. Germline values: CDR1 MGHDK, CDR2 SYGVNS. V was clipped by 3 bases and J by 4 bases, with 15 bases between them.

This CDR3 reads CSVRLIKLYNEQFF. CDR3 DNA sequence: TGCAGCGTTCGGCTAATCAAGCTCTACAATGAGCAGTTCTTC. The rearrangement links TRBV29-1 to TRBJ2-1; D ambiguous. The germline CDR1 and CDR2 sequences are SQVTM and ANQGSEA. This CDR3 is built from 14 residues. The V and J ends lost 5 bases and 3 bases respectively, with 14 bases between them.

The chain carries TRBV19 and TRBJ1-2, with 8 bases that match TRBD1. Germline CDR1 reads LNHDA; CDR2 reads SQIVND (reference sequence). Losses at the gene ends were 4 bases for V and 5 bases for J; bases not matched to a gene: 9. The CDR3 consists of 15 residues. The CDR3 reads CASSTWTGHLYGYTF. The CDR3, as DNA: TGTGCCAGTAGTACTTGGACAGGGCACCTTTATGGCTACACCTTC.

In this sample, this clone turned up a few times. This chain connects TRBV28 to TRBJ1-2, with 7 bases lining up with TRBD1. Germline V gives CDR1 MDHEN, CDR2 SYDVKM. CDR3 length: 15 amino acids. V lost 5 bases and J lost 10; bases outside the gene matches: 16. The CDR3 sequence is CASSPPGQLVGFYTF. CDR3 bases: TGTGCCAGCAGTCCGCCGGGACAGCTTGTGGGATTCTACACCTTC.

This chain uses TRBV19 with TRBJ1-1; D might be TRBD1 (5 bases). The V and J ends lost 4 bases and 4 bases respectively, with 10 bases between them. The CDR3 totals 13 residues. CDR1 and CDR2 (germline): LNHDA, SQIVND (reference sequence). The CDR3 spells CASSNAGSTEAFF. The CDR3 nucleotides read TGTGCCAGTAGTAACGCAGGGAGCACTGAAGCTTTCTTT.

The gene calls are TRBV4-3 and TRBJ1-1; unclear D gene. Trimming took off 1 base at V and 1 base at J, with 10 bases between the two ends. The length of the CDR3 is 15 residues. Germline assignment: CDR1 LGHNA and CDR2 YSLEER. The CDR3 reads CASSQGTLWNTEAFF. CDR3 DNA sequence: TGCGCCAGCAGCCAAGGAACCCTCTGGAACACTGAAGCTTTCTTT.

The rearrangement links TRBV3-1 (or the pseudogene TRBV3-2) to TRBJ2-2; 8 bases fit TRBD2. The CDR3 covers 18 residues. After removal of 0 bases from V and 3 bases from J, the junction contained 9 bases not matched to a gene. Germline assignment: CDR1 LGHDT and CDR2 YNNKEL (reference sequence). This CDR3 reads CASSQEGLAGRDTGELFF. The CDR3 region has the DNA TGTGCCAGCAGCCAAGAGGGGTTAGCGGGACGGGACACCGGGGAGCTGTTTTTT.

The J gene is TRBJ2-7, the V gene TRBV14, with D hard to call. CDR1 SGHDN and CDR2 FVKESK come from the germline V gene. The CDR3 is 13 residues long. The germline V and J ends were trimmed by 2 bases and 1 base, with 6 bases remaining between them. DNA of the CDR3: TGTGCCAGCAGCCAACGAAGGTCCTACGAGCAGTACTTC. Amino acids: CASSQRRSYEQYF.

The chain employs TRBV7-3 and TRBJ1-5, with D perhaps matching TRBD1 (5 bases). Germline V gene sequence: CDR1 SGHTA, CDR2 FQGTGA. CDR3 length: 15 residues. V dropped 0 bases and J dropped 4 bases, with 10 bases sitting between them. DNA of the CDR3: TGTGCCAGCAGCTTAACGGGGGGGAATAATCAGCCCCAGCATTTT. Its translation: CASSLTGGNNQPQHF.

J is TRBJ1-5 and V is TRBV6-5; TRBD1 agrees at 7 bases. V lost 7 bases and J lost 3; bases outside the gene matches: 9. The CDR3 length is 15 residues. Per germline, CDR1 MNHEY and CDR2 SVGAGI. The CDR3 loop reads CASTPGTVFNQPQHF. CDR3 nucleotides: TGTGCCAGCACCCCCGGGACAGTCTTCAATCAGCCCCAGCATTTT.

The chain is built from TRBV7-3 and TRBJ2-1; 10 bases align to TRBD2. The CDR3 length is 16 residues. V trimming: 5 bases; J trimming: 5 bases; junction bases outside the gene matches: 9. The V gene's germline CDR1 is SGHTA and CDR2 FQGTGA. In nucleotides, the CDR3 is TGTGCCAGCAGCCCAACCGGGACTAGCGTAAACAATGAGCAGTTCTTC. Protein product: CASSPTGTSVNNEQFF.

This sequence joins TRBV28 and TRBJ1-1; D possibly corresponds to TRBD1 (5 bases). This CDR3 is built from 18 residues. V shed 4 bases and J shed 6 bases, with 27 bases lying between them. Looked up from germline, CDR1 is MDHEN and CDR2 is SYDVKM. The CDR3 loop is CASSSDRGTEDPGAEAFF. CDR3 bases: TGTGCCAGCAGTTCGGACCGCGGGACTGAAGACCCCGGCGCTGAAGCTTTCTTT.